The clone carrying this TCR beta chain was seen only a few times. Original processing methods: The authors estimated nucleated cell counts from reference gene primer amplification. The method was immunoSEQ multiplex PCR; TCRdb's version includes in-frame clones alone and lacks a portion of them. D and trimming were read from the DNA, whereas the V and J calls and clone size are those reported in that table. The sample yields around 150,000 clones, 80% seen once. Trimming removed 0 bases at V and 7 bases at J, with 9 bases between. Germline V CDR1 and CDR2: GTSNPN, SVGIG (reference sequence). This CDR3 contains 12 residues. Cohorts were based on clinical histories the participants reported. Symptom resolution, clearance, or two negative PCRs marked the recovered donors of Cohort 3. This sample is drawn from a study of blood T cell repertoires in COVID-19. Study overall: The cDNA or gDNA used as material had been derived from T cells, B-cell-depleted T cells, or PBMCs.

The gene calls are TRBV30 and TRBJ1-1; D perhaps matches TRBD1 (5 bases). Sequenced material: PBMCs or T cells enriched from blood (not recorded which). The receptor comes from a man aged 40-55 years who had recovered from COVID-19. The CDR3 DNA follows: TGTGCCTGGAGTGTAAAAAGGGGTGAAGCTTTCTTT. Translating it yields CAWSVKRGEAFF. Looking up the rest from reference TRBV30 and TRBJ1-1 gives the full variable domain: SQTIHQWPATLVQPVGSPLSLECTVEGTSNPNLYWYRQAAGRGLQLLFYSVGIGQISSEVPQNLSASRPQDRQFILSSKKLLLSDSGFYLCAWSVKRGEAFFGQGTRLTVV.